The next 29 T cell receptor beta chains were all read from a single sample in a study of blood T cell repertoires in COVID-19. Profiling relied on immunoSEQ multiplex PCR, and the TCRdb table lists in-frame clones only, not all of them. Among tens of thousands of clones listed, around 80% were seen once. Sequenced sample: peripheral blood. The receptors stem from a man aged 50-59 years with active or convalescent COVID-19.

The CDR3 DNA is TGTGCCAGCAGCTCAAAGACAGGGTACGACACCGGGGAGCTGTTTTTT. Its protein product is CASSSKTGYDTGELFF. The chain combines TRBV21-1 with TRBJ2-2; the table's D gene call, TRBD1, was not cross checked with the DNA. TRBV21-1 is an annotated pseudogene. This CDR3 spans 16 amino acids.

V usage is TRBV28 and J usage is TRBJ1-2; 11 positions agree with TRBD1. Germline trimming cut 8 bases from V and 5 bases from J; bases unmatched to any gene: 7. Germline lookup yields CDR1 MDHEN and CDR2 SYDVKM. This CDR3 region has 14 residues. The CDR3 loop is CASGDGQGAYGYTF. The CDR3 bases are TGTGCCAGCGGCGATGGACAGGGGGCGTATGGCTACACCTTC.

V and J are TRBV6-2 or TRBV6-3 and TRBJ2-7; 12 bases match TRBD2. V gave up 0 bases and J gave up 7 bases; unmatched junction bases: 4. The CDR3 runs to 15 residues. Germline V gives CDR1 MNHEY, CDR2 SVGEGT. The DNA for the CDR3 is TGTGCCAGCAGTTACTCGACTAGCGGGGGCGGGGAGCAGTACTTC. This gives the protein CASSYSTSGGGEQYF.

The CDR3 protein is CASRRPGHQEAFF. Here the CDR3 DNA reads TGTGCCAGCAGGCGCCCGGGACACCAAGAAGCTTTCTTT. This chain connects TRBV6-5 to TRBJ1-1; weak D call: TRBD1 (6 bases). CDR1 and CDR2 (germline): MNHEY, SVGAGI. Trimming cost V 6 bases and J 8 bases, with 16 bases left between them. CDR3 length: 13 amino acids.

V and J are TRBV6-1 and TRBJ1-4; TRBD1 matches 7 bases. V was pared by 3 bases and J by 8 bases, with 6 bases of the junction left unmatched. CDR3 length equals 14 residues. Germline V gives CDR1 MNHNS, CDR2 SASEGT. Here the CDR3 reads CASSDGTGDEKLFF. CDR3 in DNA: TGTGCCAGCAGTGATGGTACAGGGGACGAAAAACTGTTTTTT.

CDR3 bases: TGTGCCAGCTCACCGGACAGAAACAAAAACATTCAGTACTTC. It translates to CASSPDRNKNIQYF. The chain recombines TRBV18 with TRBJ2-4; D might be TRBD1 (6 bases). V was clipped by 3 bases and J by 3 bases, with 9 bases between them. Germline V gives CDR1 KGHSH, CDR2 LQKENI. This CDR3 comprises 14 residues.

This clone was seen a handful of times. This chain connects TRBV20-1 to TRBJ2-3; 12 nucleotides align to TRBD1. The V gene end was trimmed by 3 bases and the J gene end by 4 bases; junction bases not matched to a gene: 5. The CDR3 is 15 residues long. Germline V gene lookup returns CDR1 DFQATT and CDR2 SNEGSKA (reference sequence). The CDR3 region has the DNA TGCAGTGCTAGTAGGGGGACAGGGGGCGCAGATACGCAGTATTTT. It translates to CSASRGTGGADTQYF.

The rearrangement joins TRBV7-9 to TRBJ1-6; D unresolved. Germline lookup yields CDR1 SEHNR and CDR2 FQNEAQ (reference sequence). The CDR3 is made up of 18 amino acids. The germline V and J ends were trimmed by 7 bases and 2 bases, with 21 bases remaining between them. CDR3 nucleotide sequence: TGTGCCAGCACATTTAAGGAGAATCATATAACCTATAATTCACCCCTCCACTTT. Protein sequence: CASTFKENHITYNSPLHF.

V and J are TRBV28 and TRBJ1-2; 10 nucleotides line up with TRBD1. The CDR3 loop spans 15 amino acids. The V gene's germline CDR1 is MDHEN and CDR2 SYDVKM. The ends lost 4 bases at V and 8 bases at J; junction bases unmatched: 10. The CDR3 coding sequence is TGTGCCAGCAGTTCCGGACAGGGGGTGGTCCGGGGCTACACCTTC. As protein: CASSSGQGVVRGYTF.

Of note for this clone: The junction does not match germline at one end; this may be a read error. This chain uses TRBV18 with TRBJ2-7; 10 bases map to TRBD2. This CDR3 region has 15 residues. Germline V gives CDR1 KGHSH, CDR2 LQKENI. Here the CDR3 DNA reads TGTGCCAGCTCAGCACCTAGCGGGGGAGCCTACGAGCAGTACTTC. It codes for CASSAPSGGAYEQYF.

The genes are TRBV6-5 and TRBJ1-2; D ambiguous. Germline lookup yields CDR1 MNHEY and CDR2 SVGAGI. The V end was cut by 8 bases, the J end by 3 bases, with 13 bases between. This CDR3 is 13 amino acids long. In DNA, the CDR3 is TGTGCCAGCCGCCCTCAGGTGTACTATGGCTACACCTTC. It yields the protein CASRPQVYYGYTF.

The gene calls are TRBV7-7 and TRBJ2-1; 8 bases line up with TRBD1. The CDR3 has 16 amino acids. Germline loops: CDR1 SSHAT, CDR2 FNYEAQ (reference sequence). V shed 5 bases and J 1 base; nucleotides not matched to a gene: 7. The CDR3 is CASSPRQGNSYNEQFF. Written as DNA, the CDR3 is TGTGCCAGCAGCCCACGACAGGGGAATTCCTACAATGAGCAGTTCTTC. The whole variable domain, filled in from reference TRBV7-7 and TRBJ2-1, reads GAGVSQSPRYKVTKRGQDVTLRCDPISSHATLYWYQQALGQGPEFLTYFNYEAQPDKSGLPSDRFSAERPEGSISTLTIQRTEQRDSAMYRCASSPRQGNSYNEQFFGPGTRLTVL.

The CDR3 here is CASSLQTSGETQYF. The CDR3 bases are TGTGCCAGCAGCCTTCAGACTAGCGGGGAGACCCAGTACTTC. The V and J genes are TRBV3-1 (or the pseudogene TRBV3-2) and TRBJ2-5; TRBD2 aligns across 10 bases. This CDR3 contains 14 residues. Germline V gene data show CDR1 as LGHDT and CDR2 as YNNKEL (reference sequence). J was trimmed by 5 bases and V by 4 bases; bases with no gene match: 4.

The chain employs TRBV11-2 and TRBJ1-5; D not resolved. The CDR3 covers 15 residues. The V gene lost 0 bases and the J gene lost 0 bases, with 6 bases spanning the gap. Germline V CDR1 and CDR2: SGHAT, FQNNGV. The CDR3 region is CASSLDPGSNQPQHF. Here the CDR3 DNA reads TGTGCCAGCAGCTTAGACCCAGGTAGCAATCAGCCCCAGCATTTT.

This chain links TRBV28 with TRBJ1-5; 11 positions agree with TRBD1. J gave up 5 bases and V 4 bases, and 1 base lay outside the gene matches. Germline CDR1 MDHEN, CDR2 SYDVKM. This CDR3 is built from 14 residues. CDR3 in DNA: TGTGCCAGCAGTTCGGGACAGGGGGATCAGCCCCAGCATTTT. Translation gives CASSSGQGDQPQHF.

The chain has TRBV29-1 and TRBJ2-3; no clear D gene. With 4 bases removed from V and 3 bases from J, the gap between germline ends came to 8 bases. The CDR3 extends over 12 amino acids. Germline V CDR1 and CDR2: SQVTM, ANQGSEA. CDR3 sequence: CSVGVMTDTQYF. In DNA form, the CDR3 reads TGCAGCGTTGGCGTCATGACAGATACGCAGTATTTT.

This chain joins TRBV11-2 and TRBJ1-3; D ambiguous. This CDR3 has 16 amino acids. From germline, CDR1 is SGHAT and CDR2 FQNNGV. Between the trimmed V and J ends, which lost 2 bases and 0 bases, there was a span of 11 bases. The CDR3 region has the DNA TGTGCCAGCAGCTTACAGCTTCCTAGCTCTGGAAACACCATATATTTT. This sequence encodes CASSLQLPSSGNTIYF.

The chain recombines TRBV5-1 with TRBJ1-1; no clear D gene. CDR1 SGHRS and CDR2 YFSETQ come from the germline V gene. The CDR3 has 14 amino acids. V gave up 0 bases and J gave up 6 bases, with 12 bases separating them. The CDR3 here is CASSLARGEPEAFF. The DNA of the CDR3 is TGCGCCAGCAGCTTGGCCCGGGGTGAACCTGAAGCTTTCTTT.

V is TRBV7-2 and J is TRBJ2-2; TRBD2 matches 10 bases. V lost 5 bases to trimming and J lost 0 bases; unmatched junction nucleotides: 3. The CDR3 contains 16 residues. Per germline, CDR1 SGHTA and CDR2 FQGNSA. The CDR3 is CASSQLAGSNTGELFF. The CDR3, as DNA: TGTGCCAGCAGCCAACTAGCGGGGTCGAACACCGGGGAGCTGTTTTTT.

The gene calls are TRBV28 and TRBJ1-2; 8 bases are shared with TRBD1. Germline values: CDR1 MDHEN, CDR2 SYDVKM. The CDR3 totals 13 residues. J was trimmed by 5 bases and V by 5 bases; bases with no gene match: 4. The CDR3 nucleotides read TGTGCCAGCAGTGACAGGGGATATTATGGCTACACCTTC. This codes for CASSDRGYYGYTF.

The V gene is TRBV27, the J gene TRBJ2-7; 9 bases match TRBD1. The CDR3 loop spans 14 amino acids. The germline V gene has CDR1 MNHEY and CDR2 SMNVEV (reference sequence). After removal of 6 bases from V and 4 bases from J, the junction contained 7 bases not matched to a gene. The CDR3 spells CASRTPGQGYEQYF. DNA for the CDR3: TGTGCCAGCAGGACCCCGGGACAGGGTTACGAGCAGTACTTC.

This clone was observed once. The V gene is TRBV19, the J gene TRBJ1-4; 9 bases align to TRBD1. With V trimmed by 8 bases and J by 7 bases, 5 bases remained unmatched. The germline gives CDR1 LNHDA, CDR2 SQIVND (reference sequence). There are 13 residues in the CDR3. For the CDR3, the DNA is TGTGCCAGTTCGGGACAGGGATTTGAAAAACTGTTTTTT. Translating gives CASSGQGFEKLFF.

This chain joins TRBV19 and TRBJ1-5; D is perhaps TRBD1 (5 bases). Germline V lookup: CDR1 LNHDA, CDR2 SQIVND (reference sequence). This CDR3 comprises 17 residues. Trimming took 8 bases from V and 5 from J, leaving 25 bases between them. CDR3 loop: CASASGTTGPFDQPQHF. The CDR3, as DNA: TGTGCCAGTGCGTCCGGGACTACAGGTCCCTTCGATCAGCCCCAGCATTTT.

The gene calls are TRBV5-1 and TRBJ2-3; D unresolved. There are 14 residues in the CDR3. Germline V gene lookup returns CDR1 SGHRS and CDR2 YFSETQ. The germline V and J ends were trimmed by 6 bases and 1 base, with 12 bases remaining between them. The CDR3 protein is CASTPNRRTDTQYF. The CDR3 DNA reads as TGCGCCAGCACCCCAAACAGACGCACAGATACGCAGTATTTT.

This clone was recorded once. The CDR3 spells CASRRQWEDAEAFF. For the CDR3, the DNA is TGTGCCAGCAGAAGACAGTGGGAAGACGCTGAAGCTTTCTTT. V gene TRBV6-5 combines with J gene TRBJ1-1; TRBD1 might be the D (5 bases). This CDR3 is built from 14 residues. CDR1 is MNHEY and CDR2 is SVGAGI in the germline V gene. V gave up 6 bases and J gave up 6 bases, with 17 bases separating them.

The J gene is TRBJ1-5, the V gene TRBV7-6; 10 bases line up with TRBD1. The germline V gene has CDR1 SGHVS and CDR2 FNYEAQ. Trimming removed 0 bases from V and 8 bases from J; junction bases left unmatched: 10. CDR3 length equals 17 residues. DNA of the CDR3: TGTGCCAGCAGCTTAGCCGGGACAGGGGTCCTCGGGGAGCCCCAGCATTTT. This codes for CASSLAGTGVLGEPQHF.

This clone appeared a few times. The V and J genes are TRBV10-3 and TRBJ1-5; TRBD1 is a possible D gene (6 bases). The V and J ends lost 8 bases and 6 bases respectively, with 17 bases between them. The CDR3 has 14 amino acids. The germline gives CDR1 ENHRY, CDR2 SYGVKD. The CDR3 spells CAIAEGGAGQPQHF. CDR3 nucleotide sequence: TGTGCCATCGCGGAAGGGGGGGCTGGTCAGCCCCAGCATTTT.

The rearrangement joins TRBV2 to TRBJ2-6; 13 bases are shared with TRBD2. The CDR3 consists of 18 residues. J lost 0 bases, V lost 6 bases, and 5 bases had no gene match. Germline values: CDR1 SNHLY, CDR2 FYNNEI. CDR3 nucleotide sequence: TGTGCCAGCAGAGGGACTAGCGGGGAATACTCTGGGGCCAACGTCCTGACTTTC. It encodes CASRGTSGEYSGANVLTF.

The chain carries TRBV18 and TRBJ2-3; 9 bases fit TRBD1. The V and J ends lost 3 bases and 0 bases, in that order; junction bases with no gene match: 10. The CDR3 has 18 residues. CDR1 and CDR2 (germline): KGHSH, LQKENI. The DNA for the CDR3 is TGTGCCAGCTCACCTAAGACCGTAGGGACAGGGAGCACAGATACGCAGTATTTT. This translates into CASSPKTVGTGSTDTQYF.